A single sample gave rise to the 20 T cell receptor beta chains below, sequenced in a study of response to subunit inactivated influenza vaccine. TCRdb used MiXCR to reprocess the RT-PCR reads, holding one entry per CDR3 protein. The table includes under 550,000 distinct CDR3 sequences, roughly 7.9% detected once. This material consisted of PBMCs from blood, taken less than 30 months after vaccination. Source of these receptors: a man between 50 and 69 years old who received an inactivated influenza vaccine.

The chain employs TRBV5-1 and TRBJ2-5; no reliable D call. V lost 4 bases and J 2 bases, leaving 15 bases between the germline ends. The CDR3 length is 15 residues. Germline CDR1 is SGHRS and CDR2 is YFSETQ. CDR3 protein: CASSISGVRQETQYF. CDR3 DNA sequence: TGCGCCAGCAGCATATCAGGTGTTCGGCAAGAGACCCAGTACTTC.

The sample holds a few counts of this clonotype. This CDR3 reads CSVDSRLADAGNEQFF. The CDR3 nucleotides read TGCAGCGTTGATAGTAGGCTAGCGGATGCTGGCAATGAGCAGTTCTTC. The V call is TRBV29-1, the J call TRBJ2-1, with 7 bases aligning to TRBD2. The germline CDR1 and CDR2 sequences are SQVTM and ANQGSEA. The CDR3 contains 16 residues. V lost 3 bases, J lost 6 bases, and 14 bases stayed unmatched.

This clonotype was found many times. The chain carries TRBV18 and TRBJ1-6; possible D gene TRBD1, 5 bases. CDR3 size: 14 residues. The V end lost 0 bases, the J end lost 8 bases, and 8 bases lay between the germline ends. Per the germline V gene, CDR1 is KGHSH and CDR2 is LQKENI. Here the CDR3 DNA reads TGTGCCAGCTCACCACCGGGGGTTGATTCACCCCTCCACTTT. Its protein is CASSPPGVDSPLHF. The variable domain in full, completed from reference TRBV18 and TRBJ1-6, reads NAGVMQNPRHLVRRRGQEARLRCSPMKGHSHVYWYRQLPEEGLKFMVYLQKENIIDESGMPKERFSAEFPKEGPSILRIQQVVRGDSAAYFCASSPPGVDSPLHFGNGTRLTVT.

This clonotype was seen many times. The chain combines TRBV3-1 with TRBJ2-7, with no clear D. Germline values: CDR1 LGHDT, CDR2 YNNKEL (reference sequence). The V end was cut by 2 bases, the J end by 1 base, with 9 bases between. This CDR3 is 14 amino acids long. CDR3 in amino acids: CASSQRSQSYEQYF. CDR3 nucleotide sequence: TGTGCCAGCAGCCAAAGGAGTCAGTCCTACGAGCAGTACTTC.

This clonotype has ten or more counts. DNA of the CDR3: TGCGCCAGCAGCTTTGCGTCCGGCGCCTACGAGCAGTACTTC. This gives the protein CASSFASGAYEQYF. The chain is built from TRBV5-1 and TRBJ2-7; D unclear. The germline V gene encodes CDR1 SGHRS and CDR2 YFSETQ. Deletions cut 2 bases from V and 2 bases from J, with 11 bases between. This CDR3 region has 14 residues.

At least ten counts were recorded for this clonotype. J is TRBJ2-7 and V is TRBV12-3 or TRBV12-4; possible D gene TRBD1, 7 bases. V lost 5 bases and J lost 2, with 16 bases in between. The CDR3 is 15 residues long. CDR3 sequence reads: CASSLYAGQTYEQYF. As DNA, the CDR3 is TGTGCCAGCAGTCTTTATGCGGGACAGACCTACGAGCAGTACTTC.

This clonotype was seen more than once but under ten times. V is TRBV7-2 and J is TRBJ2-4; a possible D gene is TRBD2 (7 bases). Trimming pared 2 bases from V and 6 bases from J, leaving 17 bases between. Germline V CDR1 and CDR2: SGHTA, FQGNSA. The CDR3 is 16 residues long. The CDR3 sequence: CASSLIPGGGGNIQYF. The DNA for the CDR3 is TGTGCCAGCAGCTTAATCCCGGGGGGCGGGGGAAACATTCAGTACTTC.

At least ten counts were recorded for this clonotype. This chain joins TRBV28 and TRBJ2-1, with 9 bases identical to TRBD2. This CDR3 is built from 16 residues. V trimming: 5 bases; J trimming: 0 bases; junction bases outside the gene matches: 5. From germline, CDR1 is MDHEN and CDR2 SYDVKM. CDR3 bases: TGTGCCAGCAGTAACCCTAGCGGGAACTCCTACAATGAGCAGTTCTTC. It encodes CASSNPSGNSYNEQFF.

Remarks on this clonotype: Since a much larger clone is just one base distant, this may be a read error. The chain carries TRBV7-9 and TRBJ2-4; unclear D gene. This CDR3 spans 13 amino acids. Trimming cost V 1 base and J 11 bases, with 12 bases left between them. Per germline, CDR1 SEHNR and CDR2 FQNEAQ (reference sequence). The CDR3 DNA is TGTGCCAGCAGCTTAGTCTTCTTGGACGTTCAGTACTTC. Protein product: CASSLVFLDVQYF.

This clonotype was seen more than once but under ten times. The CDR3 DNA is TGTGCCAGCAGTTACAGGGGAGCAGGTCAGCCCCAGCATTTT. Its translation is CASSYRGAGQPQHF. V usage is TRBV12-3 or TRBV12-4 and J usage is TRBJ1-5, with 7 bases aligning to TRBD1. This CDR3 has 14 amino acids. Trimming at V came to 4 bases and at J to 6 bases, leaving 6 bases not matched to a gene.

The chain has TRBV20-1 and TRBJ2-3, with unresolved D. The CDR3 is 17 amino acids. V was trimmed by 1 base and J by 0 bases, leaving 17 bases between them. The V gene's germline CDR1 is DFQATT and CDR2 SNEGSKA (reference sequence). CDR3: CSARGLPSTTSTDTQYF. In nucleotides, the CDR3 is TGCAGTGCTAGAGGCTTACCCAGCACGACTAGCACAGATACGCAGTATTTT.

This clonotype was observed a few times. V and J are TRBV7-6 and TRBJ1-6; D is perhaps TRBD1 (5 bases). With 4 bases removed from V and 7 bases from J, the gap between germline ends came to 11 bases. The germline V gene has CDR1 SGHVS and CDR2 FNYEAQ. The CDR3 consists of 14 residues. This CDR3 is CASSSAQGNSPLHF. CDR3 DNA: TGTGCCAGCAGCTCAGCCCAGGGAAATTCACCCCTCCACTTT. The variable domain in full, completed from reference TRBV7-6 and TRBJ1-6, reads GAGVSQSPRYKVTKRGQDVALRCDPISGHVSLYWYRQALGQGPEFLTYFNYEAQQDKSGLPNDRFSAERPEGSISTLTIQRTEQRDSAMYRCASSSAQGNSPLHFGNGTRLTVT.

This clonotype was found many times. The chain joins TRBV6-1 to TRBJ1-4; D not resolved. The V gene's germline CDR1 is MNHNS and CDR2 SASEGT. The CDR3 has 18 amino acids. The germline V and J ends were trimmed by 2 bases and 2 bases, with 18 bases remaining between them. CDR3 region: CASSEMGTAGGTNEKLFF. In DNA, the CDR3 is TGTGCCAGCAGTGAAATGGGAACAGCGGGTGGCACTAATGAAAAACTGTTTTTT.

The table lists this clonotype with many counts. The CDR3 loop reads CASSSRRQGEAFF. DNA of the CDR3: TGTGCCAGCAGCTCGCGCCGACAGGGTGAAGCTTTCTTT. The V and J genes are TRBV7-2 and TRBJ1-1; 7 bases are a match to TRBD1. Unmatched junction bases numbered 6, after V lost 4 bases and J lost 7 bases. Germline values: CDR1 SGHTA, CDR2 FQGNSA. This CDR3 has 13 residues.

This clonotype was observed at least ten times. The gene calls are TRBV29-1 and TRBJ2-3, with D possibly TRBD2 on 6 matching bases. Germline-derived CDR1 and CDR2 are SQVTM and ANQGSEA. CDR3 length: 17 amino acids. Trimming removed 5 bases from V and 4 bases from J, with 25 bases in between. CDR3 bases: TGCAGCGTTCGACTCCTGCCGGGACTGGGGCACGCAGATACGCAGTATTTT. Encoded protein: CSVRLLPGLGHADTQYF.

This clonotype was seen only a few times. The junction does not match germline at one end; this may be a read error. The V and J genes are TRBV15 and TRBJ2-3; maybe TRBD1 (6 bases). The CDR3 totals 14 residues. Germline V CDR1 and CDR2: LNHNV, YYDKDF (reference sequence). CDR3 sequence (DNA): TGTGCCACCACCAGAGACAGGAACACAGATACGCAGTATTTT. It is translated as CATTRDRNTDTQYF.

The J gene is TRBJ2-2, the V gene TRBV30; 8 bases agree with TRBD2. Germline CDR1 is GTSNPN and CDR2 is SVGIG (reference sequence). CDR3 length: 18 residues. Losses at the gene ends were 3 bases for V and 5 bases for J; bases not matched to a gene: 17. The chain's CDR3 is CAWRSSAGGTAVTGELFF. CDR3 sequence (DNA): TGTGCCTGGAGGAGCTCCGCGGGAGGAACGGCGGTAACCGGGGAGCTGTTTTTT.

This clonotype was found a few times. The chain employs TRBV20-1 and TRBJ1-5; D gene unclear. The CDR3 runs to 15 residues. The V gene lost 0 bases and the J gene lost 6 bases, with 15 bases spanning the gap. The germline CDR1 and CDR2 sequences are DFQATT and SNEGSKA (reference sequence). This CDR3 reads CSAREFHEMGQPQHF. The DNA of the CDR3 is TGCAGTGCTAGAGAGTTCCATGAGATGGGTCAGCCCCAGCATTTT.

This clonotype has a count of ten or more. This chain joins TRBV7-2 and TRBJ1-2; unclear D gene. The CDR3 runs 12 residues. Germline CDR1 is SGHTA and CDR2 is FQGNSA. The V and J ends lost 2 bases and 3 bases respectively, with 4 bases between them. CDR3 sequence: CASSLTDYGYTF. The CDR3 DNA sequence: TGTGCCAGCAGCTTAACAGACTATGGCTACACCTTC.

The chain uses TRBV24-1 and TRBJ2-7; a weak D match, TRBD1 (5 bases). V lost 2 bases and J lost 2, with 9 bases in between. The CDR3 has 14 amino acids. Germline CDR1 KGHDR, CDR2 SFDVKD. CDR3 sequence: CATSDSQGTYEQYF. CDR3 sequence (DNA): TGTGCCACCAGTGATTCTCAGGGAACCTACGAGCAGTACTTC.